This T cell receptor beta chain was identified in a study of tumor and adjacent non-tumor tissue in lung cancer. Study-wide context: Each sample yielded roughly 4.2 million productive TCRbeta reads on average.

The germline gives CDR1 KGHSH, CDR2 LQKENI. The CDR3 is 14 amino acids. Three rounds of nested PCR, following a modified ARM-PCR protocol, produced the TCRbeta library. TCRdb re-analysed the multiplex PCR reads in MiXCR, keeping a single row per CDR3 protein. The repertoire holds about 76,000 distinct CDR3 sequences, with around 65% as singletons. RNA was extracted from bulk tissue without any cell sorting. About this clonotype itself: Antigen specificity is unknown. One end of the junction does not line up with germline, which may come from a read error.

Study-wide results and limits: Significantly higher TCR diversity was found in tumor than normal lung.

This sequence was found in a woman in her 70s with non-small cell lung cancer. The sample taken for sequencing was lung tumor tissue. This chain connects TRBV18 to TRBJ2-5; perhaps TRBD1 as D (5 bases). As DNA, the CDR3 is TGTGACAGCTCACCATTTTTTCAGGGAGAGACCCAGTACTTC. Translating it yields CDSSPFFQGETQYF. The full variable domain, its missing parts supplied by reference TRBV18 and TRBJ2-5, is NAGVMQNPRHLVRRRGQEARLRCSPMKGHSHVYWYRQLPEEGLKFMVYLQKENIIDESGMPKERFSAEFPKEGPSILRIQQVVRGDSAAYFCDSSPFFQGETQYFGPGTRLLVL.